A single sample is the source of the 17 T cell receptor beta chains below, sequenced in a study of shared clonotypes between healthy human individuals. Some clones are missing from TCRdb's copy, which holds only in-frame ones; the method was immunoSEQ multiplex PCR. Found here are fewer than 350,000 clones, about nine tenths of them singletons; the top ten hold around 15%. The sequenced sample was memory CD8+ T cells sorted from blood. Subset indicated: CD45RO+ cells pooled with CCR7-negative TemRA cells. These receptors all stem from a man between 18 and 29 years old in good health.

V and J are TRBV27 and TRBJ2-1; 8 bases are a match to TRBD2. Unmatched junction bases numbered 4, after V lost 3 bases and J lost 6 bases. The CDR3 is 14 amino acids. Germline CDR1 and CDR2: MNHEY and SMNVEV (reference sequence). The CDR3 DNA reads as TGTGCCAGCAGTTTCCGACTAGCGCGCAATGAGCAGTTCTTC. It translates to CASSFRLARNEQFF.

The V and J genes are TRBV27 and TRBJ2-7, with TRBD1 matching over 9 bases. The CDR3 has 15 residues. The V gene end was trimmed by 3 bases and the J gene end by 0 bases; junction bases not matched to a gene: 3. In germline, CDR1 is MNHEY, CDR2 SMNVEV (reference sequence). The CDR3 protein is CASSFGQGISYEQYF. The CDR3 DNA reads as TGTGCCAGCAGTTTCGGACAGGGGATCTCCTACGAGCAGTACTTC.

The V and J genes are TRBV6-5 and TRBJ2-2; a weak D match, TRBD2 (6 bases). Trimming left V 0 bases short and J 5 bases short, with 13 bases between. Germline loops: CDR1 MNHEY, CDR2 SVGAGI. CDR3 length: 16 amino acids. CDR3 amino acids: CASSYSGGEGTGELFF. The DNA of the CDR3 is TGTGCCAGCAGTTACTCCGGGGGAGAGGGGACCGGGGAGCTGTTTTTT.

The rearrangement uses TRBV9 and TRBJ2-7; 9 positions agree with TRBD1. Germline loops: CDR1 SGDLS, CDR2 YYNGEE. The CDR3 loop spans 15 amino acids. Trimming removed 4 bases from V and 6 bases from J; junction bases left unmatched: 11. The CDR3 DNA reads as TGTGCCAGCAGCCCCCAACCGGGACAGGGCTTCGAGCAGTACTTC. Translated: CASSPQPGQGFEQYF.

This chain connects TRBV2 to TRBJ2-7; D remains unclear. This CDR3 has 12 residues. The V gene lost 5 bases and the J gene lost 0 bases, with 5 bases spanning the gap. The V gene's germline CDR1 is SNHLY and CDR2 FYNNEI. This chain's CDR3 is CASSTNSYEQYF. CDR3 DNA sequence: TGTGCCAGCAGTACAAACTCCTACGAGCAGTACTTC.

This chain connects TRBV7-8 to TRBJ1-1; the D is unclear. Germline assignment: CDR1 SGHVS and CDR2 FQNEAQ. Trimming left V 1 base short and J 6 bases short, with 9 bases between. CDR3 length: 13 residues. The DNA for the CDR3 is TGTGCCAGCAGCTTAGGGGGTCTCGCTGAAGCTTTCTTT. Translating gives CASSLGGLAEAFF.

The CDR3 loop is CASSLADNQPQHF. The DNA of the CDR3 is TGTGCCAGCAGTTTAGCGGACAATCAGCCCCAGCATTTT. This chain connects TRBV28 to TRBJ1-5, with D unclear. CDR1 and CDR2 (germline): MDHEN, SYDVKM. This CDR3 comprises 13 residues. V lost 2 bases and J lost 3, with 5 bases in between.

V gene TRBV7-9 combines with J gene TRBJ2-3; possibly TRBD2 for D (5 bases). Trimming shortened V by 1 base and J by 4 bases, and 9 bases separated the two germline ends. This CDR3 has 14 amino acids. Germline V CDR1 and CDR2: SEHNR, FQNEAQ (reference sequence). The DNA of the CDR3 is TGTGCCAGCAGCTTAGGAGGGTTGGCAGATACGCAGTATTTT. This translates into CASSLGGLADTQYF.

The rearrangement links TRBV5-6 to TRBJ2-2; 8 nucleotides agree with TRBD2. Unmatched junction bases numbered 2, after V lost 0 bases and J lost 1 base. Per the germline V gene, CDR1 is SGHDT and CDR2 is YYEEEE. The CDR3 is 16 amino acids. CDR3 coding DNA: TGTGCCAGCAGCTTGGGGCTAGCGGGGAACACCGGGGAGCTGTTTTTT. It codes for CASSLGLAGNTGELFF.

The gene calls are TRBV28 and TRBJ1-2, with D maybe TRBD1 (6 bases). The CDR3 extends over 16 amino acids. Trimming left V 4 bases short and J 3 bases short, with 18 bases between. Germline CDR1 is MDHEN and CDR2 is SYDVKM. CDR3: CASSSLTGGLDYGYTF. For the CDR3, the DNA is TGTGCCAGCAGTTCCCTGACAGGCGGACTAGACTATGGCTACACCTTC.

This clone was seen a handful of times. The CDR3 loop reads CASSSVRVSTEAFF. The CDR3 DNA reads TGTGCCAGCAGTTCAGTCCGCGTTTCCACTGAAGCTTTCTTT. The V call is TRBV27, the J call TRBJ1-1; D is undetermined. V was shortened by 4 bases and J by 4 bases, with 13 bases between the two germline ends. The germline V gene encodes CDR1 MNHEY and CDR2 SMNVEV (reference sequence). This CDR3 has 14 amino acids.

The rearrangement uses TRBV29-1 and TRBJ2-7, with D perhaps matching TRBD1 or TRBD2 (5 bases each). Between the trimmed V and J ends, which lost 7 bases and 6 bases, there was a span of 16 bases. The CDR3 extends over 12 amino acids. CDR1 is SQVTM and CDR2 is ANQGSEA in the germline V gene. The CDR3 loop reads CSAEEGRGEQYF. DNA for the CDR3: TGCAGCGCCGAAGAGGGGCGCGGCGAGCAGTACTTC.

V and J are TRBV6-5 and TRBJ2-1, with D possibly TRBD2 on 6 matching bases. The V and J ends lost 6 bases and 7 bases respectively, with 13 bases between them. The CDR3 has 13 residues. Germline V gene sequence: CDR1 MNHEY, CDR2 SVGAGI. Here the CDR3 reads CASSWRGGNEQFF. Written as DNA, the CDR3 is TGTGCCAGCAGCTGGAGGGGTGGTAATGAGCAGTTCTTC.

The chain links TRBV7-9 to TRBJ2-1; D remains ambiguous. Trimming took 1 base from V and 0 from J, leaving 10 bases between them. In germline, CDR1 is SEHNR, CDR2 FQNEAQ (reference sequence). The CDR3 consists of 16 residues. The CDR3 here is CASSLVGLGSYNEQFF. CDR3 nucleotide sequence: TGTGCCAGCAGCTTAGTCGGCCTAGGCTCCTACAATGAGCAGTTCTTC.

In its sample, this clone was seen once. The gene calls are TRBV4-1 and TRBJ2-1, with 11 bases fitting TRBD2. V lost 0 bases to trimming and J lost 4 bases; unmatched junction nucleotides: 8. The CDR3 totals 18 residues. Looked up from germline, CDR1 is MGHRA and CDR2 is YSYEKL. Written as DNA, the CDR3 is TGCGCCAGCAGCCAAGAACCATCCGGGACTAGCGGTTACAATGAGCAGTTCTTC. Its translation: CASSQEPSGTSGYNEQFF.

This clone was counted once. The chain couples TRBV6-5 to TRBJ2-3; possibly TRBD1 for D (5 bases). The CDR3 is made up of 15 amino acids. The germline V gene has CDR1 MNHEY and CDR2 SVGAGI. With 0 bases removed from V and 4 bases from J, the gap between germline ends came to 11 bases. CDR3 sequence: CASSYSGPAPDTQYF. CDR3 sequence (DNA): TGTGCCAGCAGTTACTCGGGGCCGGCCCCAGATACGCAGTATTTT.

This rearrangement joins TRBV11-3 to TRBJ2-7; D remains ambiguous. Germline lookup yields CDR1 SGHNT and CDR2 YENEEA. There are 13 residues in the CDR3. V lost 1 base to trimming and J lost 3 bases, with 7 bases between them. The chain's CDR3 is CASSLGVLYEQYF. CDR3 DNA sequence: TGTGCCAGCAGCTTAGGAGTGCTCTACGAGCAGTACTTC. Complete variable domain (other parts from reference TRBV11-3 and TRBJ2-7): EAGVVQSPRYKIIEKKQPVAFWCNPISGHNTLYWYLQNLGQGPELLIRYENEEAVDDSQLPKDRFSAERLKGVDSTLKIQPAELGDSAVYLCASSLGVLYEQYFGPGTRLTVT.